This T cell receptor beta chain was sequenced for a study of regulatory T cells in long-lasting Graves disease. General study points: Favored gene segments in persistent disease were TRBV28, TRBJ1-2 and TRBJ2-5.

As to this clonotype: As yet, its antigen is unknown.

As to time point: newly diagnosed GD, antithyroid drugs for less than 3 months. RNA from PBMCs was the source of the TCR library. Arm-PCR of CDR3 regions and iRepertoire HTBI primers were the basis on which TCR beta libraries were built. Study processing details: Taken together, the samples had 55 to 70 TRBV and 14 TRBJ segments identified. TCRdb reprocessed the multiplex PCR reads via MiXCR and lists one record per CDR3 protein. The V and J calls were determined by TCRdb, not by the authors. The repertoire holds under 500,000 distinct CDR3 sequences, with around 15% as singletons. CDR3 length equals 13 residues. V lost 2 bases to trimming and J lost 10 bases, with 13 bases between them. Germline V lookup: CDR1 MNHEY, CDR2 SMNVEV (reference sequence). These data also formed part of another study, on T cells in Graves' hyperthyroidism and ophthalmopathy. From that report: Ophthalmopathy stood apart from stable hyperthyroidism in a 13 V-J model.

This material consisted of peripheral blood mononuclear cells (PBMCs), taken at new diagnosis, from a patient treated with antithyroid drugs. The rearrangement uses TRBV27 and TRBJ2-3; D might be TRBD1 or TRBD2, each matching 5 bases. The TCR comes from a woman younger than 45 with Graves disease. The CDR3 coding sequence is TGTGCCAGCAGTTTAGGGAACAGGAGGTCGCAGTATTTT. Translating gives CASSLGNRRSQYF.